These 24 T cell receptor beta chains share one sample of origin, sequenced in a study of breast tumors, draining lymph nodes, adjacent tissues. TCRdb passed the multiplex PCR reads through MiXCR, listing each CDR3 protein once. Among about 140,000 distinct CDR3 sequences, around a third were seen once, and the ten largest hold 2.3%. Samples came from axillary lymph nodes draining the breast cancer. The source material was axillary lymph node tissue. These receptors originate from a female donor with breast cancer. Some clones in this sample may be carry-over from other donors' samples.

The sample holds one count of this clonotype. The chain uses TRBV25-1 and TRBJ1-1; D possibly corresponds to TRBD1 (5 bases). Germline CDR1 and CDR2: MGHDK and SYGVNS. V was pared by 5 bases and J by 1 base, with 14 bases between. The CDR3 loop spans 15 amino acids. DNA of the CDR3: TGTGCCAGCAGTTACTCTTACAGGAGGAACACTGAAGCTTTCTTT. Translated: CASSYSYRRNTEAFF.

In this sample, this clonotype turned up many times. This chain joins TRBV6-5 and TRBJ2-3, with a possible D match to TRBD1 (6 bases). CDR3 size: 15 residues. The germline gives CDR1 MNHEY, CDR2 SVGAGI. V was trimmed by 2 bases and J by 4 bases, leaving 13 bases between them. The CDR3 sequence: CASSYVRGRADTQYF. DNA of the CDR3: TGTGCCAGCAGTTACGTCAGGGGAAGGGCAGATACGCAGTATTTT.

This clonotype showed up many times. The chain has TRBV2 and TRBJ2-5, with 8 bases that match TRBD1. This CDR3 comprises 13 residues. CDR1 is SNHLY, CDR2 FYNNEI, per germline. V shed 6 bases, J shed 2 bases, and the junction held 2 bases outside the gene matches. This chain's CDR3 is CASRGTGQETQYF. In DNA, the CDR3 is TGTGCCAGCAGGGGGACAGGTCAAGAGACCCAGTACTTC.

This clonotype was observed at least ten times. The genes are TRBV20-1 and TRBJ2-3; D is unclear. The CDR3 is made up of 13 amino acids. The germline V gene encodes CDR1 DFQATT and CDR2 SNEGSKA (reference sequence). V lost 6 bases and J 0 bases, leaving 10 bases between the germline ends. CDR3 DNA sequence: TGCAGTGCCGGCCCAACTAGCACAGATACGCAGTATTTT. Encoded protein: CSAGPTSTDTQYF.

To note about this clonotype: Possible read error: a much larger clone is one base away. The genes are TRBV11-3 and TRBJ2-5; D is perhaps TRBD2 (5 bases). The CDR3 covers 14 residues. Germline lookup yields CDR1 SGHNT and CDR2 YENEEA. The CDR3 reads CASSSHRDGETQCF. Written as DNA, the CDR3 is TGTGCCAGCAGCTCCCACCGGGATGGAGAGACCCAGTGCTTC.

The V and J genes are TRBV11-2 and TRBJ1-3, with 9 bases lining up with TRBD1. The CDR3 spans 15 residues. The germline V gene encodes CDR1 SGHAT and CDR2 FQNNGV. J lost 8 bases, V lost 5 bases, and 10 bases had no gene match. The CDR3 DNA sequence: TGTGCCAGCAGCCAACTCCCGGGACAGGGCCACACCATATATTTT. This encodes CASSQLPGQGHTIYF.

Here the CDR3 DNA reads TGTGCCAGCAGGCGGTTAGGCTTTCGACAGGGGGGTGGAACTGAAGCTTTCTTT. Encoded protein: CASRRLGFRQGGGTEAFF. The V gene is TRBV6-6, the J gene TRBJ1-1; 9 bases agree with TRBD1. The CDR3 has 18 amino acids. CDR1 MNHNY and CDR2 SVGAGI come from the germline V gene (reference sequence). V dropped 6 bases and J dropped 5; count of bases not matched to a gene: 19.

The chain is built from TRBV24-1 and TRBJ2-5; 11 bases align to TRBD1. The CDR3 covers 15 residues. Germline CDR1 is KGHDR and CDR2 is SFDVKD. The V and J ends lost 3 bases and 8 bases, in that order; junction bases with no gene match: 7. The chain's CDR3 is CATSDDTGTGGTQYF. CDR3 in DNA: TGTGCCACCAGTGATGATACCGGGACAGGGGGAACCCAGTACTTC.

This clonotype showed up just a few times. A much larger clone lies a single base off, so this may be a read error. Likely a read error: the CDR3 ends without its conserved phenylalanine or tryptophan. CDR3 sequence (DNA): TGCAGTGCTAGTGCGGGGAGGCAGTATTCT. Amino acid sequence: CSASAGRQYS. This sequence joins TRBV20-1 and TRBJ2-3; a weak D match, TRBD2 (6 bases). Germline-derived CDR1 and CDR2 are DFQATT and SNEGSKA (reference sequence). V was shortened by 3 bases and J by 11 bases, with 9 bases between the two germline ends. CDR3 length equals 10 residues.

This clonotype was seen ten or more times. The chain carries TRBV10-3 and TRBJ1-5; D call uncertain. Trimming removed 6 bases from V and 0 bases from J, with 12 bases in between. Germline V CDR1 and CDR2: ENHRY, SYGVKD. The CDR3 runs to 15 residues. The CDR3 DNA sequence: TGTGCCATCAGCCCGACACTCGATAGCAATCAGCCCCAGCATTTT. Its protein is CAISPTLDSNQPQHF.

CDR3 loop: CSAIRGDSPLHF. The CDR3 coding sequence is TGCAGTGCCATCAGGGGGGATTCACCCCTCCACTTT. This chain joins TRBV20-1 and TRBJ1-6, with 7 bases lining up with TRBD1. Germline values: CDR1 DFQATT, CDR2 SNEGSKA (reference sequence). The CDR3 has 12 residues. V was pared by 6 bases and J by 8 bases, with 4 bases of the junction left unmatched.

The table lists this clonotype with many counts. This chain uses TRBV6-5 with TRBJ1-5, with D possibly TRBD1 on 6 matching bases. The CDR3 totals 18 residues. Trimming left V 6 bases short and J 0 bases short, with 21 bases between. Germline lookup yields CDR1 MNHEY and CDR2 SVGAGI. The CDR3 DNA reads as TGTGCCAGCAGCTCGATGGGGGCGCAAGGAGTTAGCAATCAGCCCCAGCATTTT. Protein product: CASSSMGAQGVSNQPQHF.

The table lists this clonotype with many counts. This may stem from a read error, because a much larger clone lies one nucleotide away. The genes are TRBV20-1 and TRBJ1-2; no reliable D call. This CDR3 region has 12 residues. CDR1 DFQATT and CDR2 SNEGSKA come from the germline V gene (reference sequence). CDR3 loop: CSVATANYGSTF. DNA of the CDR3: TGCAGTGTCGCAACAGCTAACTATGGCTCCACCTTC.

This clonotype was seen a few times. A read error may explain this, as a much larger clone is one base away. The V gene is TRBV7-6, the J gene TRBJ2-5; D remains ambiguous. The CDR3 is 15 amino acids. Per the germline V gene, CDR1 is SGHVS and CDR2 is FNYEAQ. This chain's CDR3 is CASSPRPASLETQHF. The CDR3, as DNA: TGTGCCAGCAGCCCCAGGCCAGCGTCGTTAGAGACCCAGCACTTC.

In this sample, this clonotype turned up many times. For the CDR3, the DNA is TGTGCCATCAGTGAGCGGACTGGCAGCTACGAGCAGTACTTC. Its protein product is CAISERTGSYEQYF. The chain uses TRBV10-3 and TRBJ2-7; tentatively, D is TRBD2 (5 bases). Germline loops: CDR1 ENHRY, CDR2 SYGVKD. CDR3 length: 14 amino acids. Trimming cost V 2 bases and J 3 bases, with 11 bases left between them.

Notes on this clonotype: With a much larger clone just one base away, this may be a read error. V usage is TRBV3-1 and J usage is TRBJ2-3; the D gene is possibly TRBD2 (6 bases). The V gene lost 2 bases and the J gene lost 0 bases, with 18 bases spanning the gap. This CDR3 is built from 18 residues. Germline-derived CDR1 and CDR2 are LGHDT and YNNKEL (reference sequence). CDR3 DNA: TGTGCCAGCAGCCAACATGCTCGCCGGGGGTCTAGCACAGATACGCAGTATTTT. Its protein is CASSQHARRGSSTDTQYF.

This clonotype came up many times. The chain joins TRBV7-2 to TRBJ2-1, with D uncertain. Germline CDR1 SGHTA, CDR2 FQGNSA. CDR3 size: 13 residues. Trimming removed 3 bases from V and 6 bases from J, with 9 bases in between. Here the CDR3 reads CASSLVGSNEQFF. The DNA of the CDR3 is TGTGCCAGCAGCTTGGTAGGTTCCAATGAGCAGTTCTTC. Supplemented by reference TRBV7-2 and TRBJ2-1, the full variable domain reads GAGVSQSPSNKVTEKGKDVELRCDPISGHTALYWYRQSLGQGLEFLIYFQGNSAPDKSGLPSDRFSAERTGGSVSTLTIQRTQQEDSAVYLCASSLVGSNEQFFGPGTRLTVL.

This clonotype was detected ten times or more. The chain joins TRBV15 to TRBJ2-3; no clear D. The V and J ends lost 5 bases and 0 bases respectively, with 9 bases between them. CDR3 length: 14 amino acids. Germline CDR1 and CDR2: LNHNV and YYDKDF (reference sequence). In DNA, the CDR3 is TGTGCCACCAGCCCTCCGGGTAGCACAGATACGCAGTATTTT. It translates to CATSPPGSTDTQYF.

At least ten counts were recorded for this clonotype. The chain joins TRBV2 to TRBJ2-7; TRBD1 matches at 10 bases. The CDR3 has 14 residues. Germline lookup yields CDR1 SNHLY and CDR2 FYNNEI. Trimming took 5 bases from V and 4 from J; bases not matched to a gene: 5. As DNA, the CDR3 is TGTGCCAGCAGTTTCGACAGGGGGCTGTACGAGCAGTACTTC. Protein sequence: CASSFDRGLYEQYF.

This chain links TRBV6-4 with TRBJ2-3; D is uncertain. Germline values: CDR1 MRHNA, CDR2 SNTAGT. The CDR3 consists of 14 residues. Trimming left V 5 bases short and J 5 bases short, with 14 bases between. For the CDR3, the DNA is TGTGCCAGCAGTCCCGGACCTTCGATAGATACGCAGTATTTT. It yields the protein CASSPGPSIDTQYF.

The V gene is TRBV7-9, the J gene TRBJ2-5; D is possibly TRBD1 or TRBD2 (7 bases each). Germline CDR1 reads SEHNR; CDR2 reads FQNEAQ (reference sequence). The V gene lost 4 bases and the J gene lost 9 bases, with 18 bases spanning the gap. The CDR3 totals 14 residues. CDR3 nucleotides: TGTGCCAGCAGCTCCACGACAGGGAGGGAGGCCCAGTACTTC. Amino acids: CASSSTTGREAQYF.

This clonotype was counted once. The CDR3: CASSPEGPGRAFF. The CDR3 region has the DNA TGTGCCAGCAGCCCAGAGGGCCCAGGTCGGGCTTTCTTT. This chain joins TRBV7-9 and TRBJ2-5; D uncertain. The J call may be mistaken, given a closer DNA end match to TRBJ1-1. CDR1 and CDR2 from the germline V gene are SEHNR and FQNEAQ (reference sequence). The CDR3 extends over 13 amino acids.

This chain uses TRBV28 with TRBJ1-4; TRBD1 aligns across 7 bases. Trimming cost V 4 bases and J 3 bases; bases outside gene matches: 5. The CDR3 covers 15 residues. Germline-derived CDR1 and CDR2 are MDHEN and SYDVKM. The DNA for the CDR3 is TGTGCCAGCAGTTCGACAGGGTACCCTAATGAAAAACTGTTTTTT. It specifies CASSSTGYPNEKLFF. Complete variable domain (other parts from reference TRBV28 and TRBJ1-4): DVKVTQSSRYLVKRTGEKVFLECVQDMDHENMFWYRQDPGLGLRLIYFSYDVKMKEKGDIPEGYSVSREKKERFSLILESASTNQTSMYLCASSSTGYPNEKLFFGSGTQLSVL.

This clonotype was observed at least ten times. The V and J genes are TRBV19 and TRBJ1-2, with unresolved D. The CDR3 runs to 13 residues. V lost 3 bases and J 8 bases, leaving 13 bases between the germline ends. In germline, CDR1 is LNHDA, CDR2 SQIVND (reference sequence). CDR3 sequence reads: CASSMGSTVGYTF. CDR3 nucleotides: TGTGCCAGTAGTATGGGAAGCACGGTCGGCTACACCTTC.